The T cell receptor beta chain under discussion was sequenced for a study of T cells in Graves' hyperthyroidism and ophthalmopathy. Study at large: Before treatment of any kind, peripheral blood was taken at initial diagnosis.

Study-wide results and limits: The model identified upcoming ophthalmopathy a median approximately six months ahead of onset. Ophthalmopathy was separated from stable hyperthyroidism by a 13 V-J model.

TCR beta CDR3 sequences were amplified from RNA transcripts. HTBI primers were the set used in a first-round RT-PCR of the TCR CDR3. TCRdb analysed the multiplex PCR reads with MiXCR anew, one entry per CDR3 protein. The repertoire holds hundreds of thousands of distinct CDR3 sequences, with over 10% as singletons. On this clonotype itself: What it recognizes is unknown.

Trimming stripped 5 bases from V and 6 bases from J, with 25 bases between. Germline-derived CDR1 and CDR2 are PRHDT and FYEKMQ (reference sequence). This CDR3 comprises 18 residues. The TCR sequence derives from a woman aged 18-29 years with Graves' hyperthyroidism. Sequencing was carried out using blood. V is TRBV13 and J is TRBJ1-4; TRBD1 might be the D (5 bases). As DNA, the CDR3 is TGTGCCAGCAGCCGACTTCTTTTACCACGGGGCGGATATGAAAAACTGTTTTTT. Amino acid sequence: CASSRLLLPRGGYEKLFF.